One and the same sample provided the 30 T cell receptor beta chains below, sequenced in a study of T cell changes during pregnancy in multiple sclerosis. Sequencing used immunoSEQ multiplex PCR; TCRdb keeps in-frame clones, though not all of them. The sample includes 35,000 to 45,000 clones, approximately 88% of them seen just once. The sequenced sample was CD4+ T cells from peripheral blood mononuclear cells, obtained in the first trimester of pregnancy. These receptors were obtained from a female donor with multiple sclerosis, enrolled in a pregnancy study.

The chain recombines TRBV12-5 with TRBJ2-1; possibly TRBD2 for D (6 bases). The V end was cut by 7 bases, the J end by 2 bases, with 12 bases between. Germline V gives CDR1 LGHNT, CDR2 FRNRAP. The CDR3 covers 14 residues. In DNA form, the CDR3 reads TGTGCTAGTGCCGGGGGTCAGGCCTACAATGAGCAGTTCTTC. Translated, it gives CASAGGQAYNEQFF.

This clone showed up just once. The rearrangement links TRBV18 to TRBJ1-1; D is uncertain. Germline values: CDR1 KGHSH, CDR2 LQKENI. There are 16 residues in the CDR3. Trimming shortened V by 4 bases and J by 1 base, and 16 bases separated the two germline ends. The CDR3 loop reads CASSLERLPRNTEAFF. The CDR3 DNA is TGTGCCAGCTCACTTGAACGACTACCTCGGAACACTGAAGCTTTCTTT.

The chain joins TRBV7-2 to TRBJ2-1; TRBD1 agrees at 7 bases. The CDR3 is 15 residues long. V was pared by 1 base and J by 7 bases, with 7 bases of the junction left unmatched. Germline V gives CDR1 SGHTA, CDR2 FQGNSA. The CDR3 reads CASSLGGGRRNEQFF. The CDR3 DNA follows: TGTGCCAGCAGCTTAGGAGGGGGCCGCCGAAATGAGCAGTTCTTC. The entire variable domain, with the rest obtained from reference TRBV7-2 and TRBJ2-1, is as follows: GAGVSQSPSNKVTEKGKDVELRCDPISGHTALYWYRQSLGQGLEFLIYFQGNSAPDKSGLPSDRFSAERTGGSVSTLTIQRTQQEDSAVYLCASSLGGGRRNEQFFGPGTRLTVL.

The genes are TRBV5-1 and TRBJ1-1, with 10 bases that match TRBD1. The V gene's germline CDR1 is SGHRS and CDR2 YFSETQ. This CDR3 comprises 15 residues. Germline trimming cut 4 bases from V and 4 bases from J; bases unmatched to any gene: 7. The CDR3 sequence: CASSRVGQGGTEAFF. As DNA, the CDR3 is TGCGCCAGCAGCCGTGTTGGACAGGGGGGCACTGAAGCTTTCTTT.

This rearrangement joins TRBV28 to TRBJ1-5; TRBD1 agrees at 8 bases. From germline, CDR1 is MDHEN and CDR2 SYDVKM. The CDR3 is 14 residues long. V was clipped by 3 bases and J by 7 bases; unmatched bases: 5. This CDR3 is CASSFPTGVQPQHF. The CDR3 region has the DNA TGTGCCAGCAGTTTTCCGACAGGGGTCCAGCCCCAGCATTTT.

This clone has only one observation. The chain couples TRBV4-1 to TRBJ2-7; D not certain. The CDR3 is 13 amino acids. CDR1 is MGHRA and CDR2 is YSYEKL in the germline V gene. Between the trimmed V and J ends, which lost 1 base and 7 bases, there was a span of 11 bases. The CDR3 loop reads CASSQGARWEQYF. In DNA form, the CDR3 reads TGCGCCAGCAGCCAAGGGGCACGATGGGAGCAGTACTTC.

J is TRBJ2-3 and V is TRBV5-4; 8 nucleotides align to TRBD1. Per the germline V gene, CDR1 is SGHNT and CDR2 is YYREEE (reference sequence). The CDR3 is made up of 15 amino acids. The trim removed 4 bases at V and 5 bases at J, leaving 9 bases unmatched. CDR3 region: CASSADRERIDTQYF. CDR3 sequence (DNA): TGTGCCAGCAGCGCGGACAGGGAGCGCATAGATACGCAGTATTTT.

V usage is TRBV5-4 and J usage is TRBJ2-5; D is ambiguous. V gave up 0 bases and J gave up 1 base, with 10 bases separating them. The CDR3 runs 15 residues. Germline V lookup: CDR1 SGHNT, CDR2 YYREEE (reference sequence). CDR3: CASSLALGSQETQYF. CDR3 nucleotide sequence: TGTGCCAGCAGCTTGGCCCTAGGCAGCCAAGAGACCCAGTACTTC.

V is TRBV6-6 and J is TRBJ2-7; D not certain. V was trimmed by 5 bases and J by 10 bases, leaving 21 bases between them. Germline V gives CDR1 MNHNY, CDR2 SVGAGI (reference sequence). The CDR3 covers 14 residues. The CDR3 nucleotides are TGTGCCAGCAGTGCGGAAGCTCTTGGAACAAACCAGTACTTC. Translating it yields CASSAEALGTNQYF.

This CDR3 is CASSVGQAYSYEQYF. CDR3 nucleotide sequence: TGTGCCAGCAGCGTGGGGCAGGCCTACTCCTACGAGCAGTACTTC. The chain links TRBV9 to TRBJ2-7; D may be TRBD1 (5 bases). Germline V gene sequence: CDR1 SGDLS, CDR2 YYNGEE. V lost 2 bases and J 0 bases, leaving 12 bases between the germline ends. CDR3 length: 15 amino acids.

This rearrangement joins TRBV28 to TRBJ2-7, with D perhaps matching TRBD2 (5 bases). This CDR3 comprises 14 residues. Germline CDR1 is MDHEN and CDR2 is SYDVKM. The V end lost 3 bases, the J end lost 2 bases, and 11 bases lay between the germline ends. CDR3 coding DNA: TGTGCCAGCAGTTTTTCGGGAATAACCTACGAGCAGTACTTC. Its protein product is CASSFSGITYEQYF.

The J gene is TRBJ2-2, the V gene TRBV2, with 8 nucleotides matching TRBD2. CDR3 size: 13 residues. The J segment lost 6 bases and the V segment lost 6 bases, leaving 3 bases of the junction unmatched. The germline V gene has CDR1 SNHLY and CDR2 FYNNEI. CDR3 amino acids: CASRLAVSGELFF. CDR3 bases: TGTGCCAGCAGACTAGCGGTATCCGGGGAGCTGTTTTTT.

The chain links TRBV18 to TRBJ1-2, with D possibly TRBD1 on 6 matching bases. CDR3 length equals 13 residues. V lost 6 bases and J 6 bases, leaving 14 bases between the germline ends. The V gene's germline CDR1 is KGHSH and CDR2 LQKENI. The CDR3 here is CASSHRESHGYTF. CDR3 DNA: TGTGCCAGCTCCCACAGGGAGAGCCATGGCTACACCTTC.

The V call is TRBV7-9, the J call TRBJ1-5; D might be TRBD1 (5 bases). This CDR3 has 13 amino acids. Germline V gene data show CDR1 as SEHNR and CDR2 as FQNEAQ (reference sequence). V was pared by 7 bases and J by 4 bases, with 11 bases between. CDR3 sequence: CASTIGGNQPQHF. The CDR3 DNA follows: TGTGCCAGCACCATCGGGGGGAATCAGCCCCAGCATTTT.

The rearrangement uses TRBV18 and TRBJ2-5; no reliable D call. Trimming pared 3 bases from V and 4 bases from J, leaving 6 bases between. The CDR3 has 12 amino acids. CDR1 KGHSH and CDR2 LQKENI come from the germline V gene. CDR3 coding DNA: TGTGCCAGCTCACCGAGTTTAGAGACCCAGTACTTC. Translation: CASSPSLETQYF.

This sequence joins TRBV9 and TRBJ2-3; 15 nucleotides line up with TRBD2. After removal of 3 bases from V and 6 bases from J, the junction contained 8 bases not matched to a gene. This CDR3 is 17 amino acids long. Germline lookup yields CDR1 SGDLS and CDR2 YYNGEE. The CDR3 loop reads CASSASGTSGRKDTQYF. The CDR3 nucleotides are TGTGCCAGCAGCGCCTCCGGGACTAGCGGGAGGAAGGATACGCAGTATTTT.

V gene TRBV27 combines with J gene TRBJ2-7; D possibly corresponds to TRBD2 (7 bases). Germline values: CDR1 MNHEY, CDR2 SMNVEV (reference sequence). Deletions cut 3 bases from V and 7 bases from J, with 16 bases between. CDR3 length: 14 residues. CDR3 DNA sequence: TGTGCCAGCAGTTTGCACGCGGGGGCCTGGGAGCAGTACTTC. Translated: CASSLHAGAWEQYF.

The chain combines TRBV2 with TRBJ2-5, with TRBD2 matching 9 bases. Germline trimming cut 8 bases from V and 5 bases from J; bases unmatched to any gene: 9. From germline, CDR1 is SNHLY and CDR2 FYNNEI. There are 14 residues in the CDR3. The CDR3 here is CASRKGLAEETQYF. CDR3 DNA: TGTGCCAGCCGTAAGGGACTAGCTGAGGAGACCCAGTACTTC.

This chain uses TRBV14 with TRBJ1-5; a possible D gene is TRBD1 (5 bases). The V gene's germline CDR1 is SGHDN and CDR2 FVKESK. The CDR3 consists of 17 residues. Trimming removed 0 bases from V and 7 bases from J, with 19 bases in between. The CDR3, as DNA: TGTGCCAGCAGCCAAGATAGGGGCTTAATGCCAAACCAGCCCCAGCATTTT. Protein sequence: CASSQDRGLMPNQPQHF.

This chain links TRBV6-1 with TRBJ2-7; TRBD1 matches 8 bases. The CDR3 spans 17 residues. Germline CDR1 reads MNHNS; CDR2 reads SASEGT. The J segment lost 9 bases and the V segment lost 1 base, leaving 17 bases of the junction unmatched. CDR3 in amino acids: CASSEGRSGGPPLVQYF. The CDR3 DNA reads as TGTGCCAGCAGTGAAGGAAGATCAGGGGGCCCCCCATTAGTGCAGTACTTC.

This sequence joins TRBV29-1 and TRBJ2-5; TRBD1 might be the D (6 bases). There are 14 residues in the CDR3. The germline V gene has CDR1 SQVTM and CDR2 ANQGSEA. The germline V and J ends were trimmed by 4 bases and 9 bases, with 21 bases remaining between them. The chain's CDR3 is CSVAQLGQRSSQYF. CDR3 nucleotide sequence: TGCAGCGTTGCCCAACTTGGACAGAGGAGCTCCCAGTACTTC.

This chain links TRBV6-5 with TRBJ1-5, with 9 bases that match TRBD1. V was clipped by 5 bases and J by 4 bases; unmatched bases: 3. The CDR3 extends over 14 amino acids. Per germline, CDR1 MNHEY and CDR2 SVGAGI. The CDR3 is CASSRTGANQPQHF. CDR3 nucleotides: TGTGCCAGCAGTCGGACAGGGGCAAATCAGCCCCAGCATTTT.

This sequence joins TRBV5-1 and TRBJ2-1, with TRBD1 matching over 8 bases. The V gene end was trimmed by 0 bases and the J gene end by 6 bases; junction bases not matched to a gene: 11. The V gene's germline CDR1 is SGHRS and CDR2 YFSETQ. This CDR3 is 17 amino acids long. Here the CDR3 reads CASSLDRQGQGSNEQFF. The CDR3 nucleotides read TGCGCCAGCAGCTTGGACAGACAGGGGCAGGGGAGCAATGAGCAGTTCTTC.

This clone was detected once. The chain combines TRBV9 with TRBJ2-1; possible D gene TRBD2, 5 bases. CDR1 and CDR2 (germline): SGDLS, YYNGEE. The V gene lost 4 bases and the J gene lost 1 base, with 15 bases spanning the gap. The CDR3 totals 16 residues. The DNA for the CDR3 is TGTGCCAGCAGCCCAACGGAGCGGCGTTCCTACAATGAGCAGTTCTTC. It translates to CASSPTERRSYNEQFF.

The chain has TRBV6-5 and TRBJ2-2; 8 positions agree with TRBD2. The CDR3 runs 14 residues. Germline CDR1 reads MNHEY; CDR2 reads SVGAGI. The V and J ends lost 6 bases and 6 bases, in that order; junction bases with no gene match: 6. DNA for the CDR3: TGTGCCAGCAGCAACCGAGCGGGAGCCGGGGAGCTGTTTTTT. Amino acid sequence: CASSNRAGAGELFF.

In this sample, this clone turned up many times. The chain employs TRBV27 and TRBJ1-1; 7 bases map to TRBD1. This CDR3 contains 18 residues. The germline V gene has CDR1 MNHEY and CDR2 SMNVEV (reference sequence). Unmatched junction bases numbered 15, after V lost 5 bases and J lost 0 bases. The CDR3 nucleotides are TGTGCCAGCAGTGCTGGAAGACAGGGCCTAAACTTGAACACTGAAGCTTTCTTT. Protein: CASSAGRQGLNLNTEAFF.

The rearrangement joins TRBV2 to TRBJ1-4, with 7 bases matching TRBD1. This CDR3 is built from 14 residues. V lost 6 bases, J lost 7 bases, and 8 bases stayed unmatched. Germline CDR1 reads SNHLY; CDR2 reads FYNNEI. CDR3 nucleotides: TGTGCCAGCAGGGTCCAGGGGGTCGGTGAAAAACTGTTTTTT. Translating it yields CASRVQGVGEKLFF.

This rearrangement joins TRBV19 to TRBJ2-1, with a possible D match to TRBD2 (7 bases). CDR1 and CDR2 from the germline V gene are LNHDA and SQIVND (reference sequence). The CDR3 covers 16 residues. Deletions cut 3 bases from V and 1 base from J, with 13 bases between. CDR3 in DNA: TGTGCCAGTAGTATTCGGGGGGCTTTGTCCTACAATGAGCAGTTCTTC. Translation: CASSIRGALSYNEQFF.

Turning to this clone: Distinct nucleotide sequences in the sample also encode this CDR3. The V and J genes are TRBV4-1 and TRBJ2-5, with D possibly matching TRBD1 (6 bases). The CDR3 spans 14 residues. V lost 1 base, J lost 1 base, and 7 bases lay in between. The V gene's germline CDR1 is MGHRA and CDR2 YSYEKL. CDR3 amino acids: CASSQGGPQETQYF. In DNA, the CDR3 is TGCGCCAGCAGCCAAGGGGGGCCCCAAGAGACCCAGTACTTC.

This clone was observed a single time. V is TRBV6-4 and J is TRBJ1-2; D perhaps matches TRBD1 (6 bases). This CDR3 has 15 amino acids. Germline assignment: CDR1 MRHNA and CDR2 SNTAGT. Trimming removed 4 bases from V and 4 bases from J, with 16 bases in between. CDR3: CASSGEVGARYGYTF. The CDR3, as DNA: TGTGCCAGCAGTGGCGAAGTGGGGGCCCGCTATGGCTACACCTTC.